These T cell receptor beta chains were read from a single sample in a study of blood T cell repertoires in COVID-19. Data came from immunoSEQ multiplex PCR; TCRdb stores just in-frame clones and leaves some out. The sample has a few hundred thousand clones; roughly 80% are singletons. Sequenced: PBMCs or T cells enriched from blood (not recorded which). The receptors here all came from a woman in her thirties or forties with acute COVID-19. CDR3s include the opening cysteine and the closing phenylalanine or tryptophan. Each record gives: J gene, clone size, D gene, V gene, CDR3 protein, CDR3 DNA. D genes are given only for firm matches. Clone sizes are given selectively: once, few, many, or a class where the clone is expanded.

J gene: TRBJ2-7
clone size: -
D gene: -
V gene: TRBV6-2/TRBV6-3
CDR3 protein: CASSYSAGENYEQYF
CDR3 DNA: TGTGCCAGCAGTTACTCGGCAGGCGAGAACTACGAGCAGTACTTC

J gene: TRBJ2-2
clone size: few
D gene: -
V gene: TRBV3-1/TRBV3-2
CDR3 protein: CASSYHRTGELFF
CDR3 DNA: TGTGCCAGCAGTTACCATCGGACCGGGGAGCTGTTTTTT

J gene: TRBJ2-1
clone size: -
D gene: -
V gene: TRBV28
CDR3 protein: CASSAEEERTYNEQFF
CDR3 DNA: TGTGCCAGCAGTGCAGAGGAGGAGAGAACCTACAATGAGCAGTTCTTC

J gene: TRBJ2-1
clone size: -
D gene: -
V gene: TRBV6-1
CDR3 protein: CASSELGQNYNEQFF
CDR3 DNA: TGTGCCAGCAGTGAACTTGGACAGAACTACAATGAGCAGTTCTTC

J gene: TRBJ1-1
clone size: few
D gene: -
V gene: TRBV19
CDR3 protein: CASGKGAPLGTEAFF
CDR3 DNA: TGTGCCAGTGGTAAAGGGGCCCCTTTGGGCACTGAAGCTTTCTTT

J gene: TRBJ2-1
clone size: many
D gene: -
V gene: TRBV12-2
CDR3 protein: CASRLNRRDEQFF
CDR3 DNA: TGTGCAAGTCGCTTAAACAGGAGGGATGAGCAGTTCTTC

J gene: TRBJ2-2
clone size: -
D gene: TRBD1
V gene: TRBV7-2
CDR3 protein: CASTRQGRAGELFF
CDR3 DNA: TGTGCCAGCACGAGACAGGGTCGTGCCGGGGAGCTGTTTTTT

J gene: TRBJ1-1
clone size: -
D gene: -
V gene: TRBV5-4
CDR3 protein: CASSLTVNTEAFF
CDR3 DNA: TGTGCCAGCAGCTTGACGGTGAACACTGAAGCTTTCTTT

J gene: TRBJ2-7
clone size: -
D gene: -
V gene: TRBV12-3/TRBV12-4
CDR3 protein: CASSLSGAYEQYF
CDR3 DNA: TGTGCCAGCAGTTTGTCCGGGGCCTACGAGCAGTACTTC

J gene: TRBJ1-1
clone size: -
D gene: -
V gene: TRBV15
CDR3 protein: CATSRRRQTNTEAFF
CDR3 DNA: TGTGCCACCAGCAGAAGACGACAGACGAACACTGAAGCTTTCTTT

J gene: TRBJ1-6
clone size: -
D gene: TRBD1
V gene: TRBV3-1/TRBV3-2
CDR3 protein: CASSRFGTGGPNSPLHF
CDR3 DNA: TGTGCCAGCAGCCGCTTTGGGACAGGGGGTCCGAATTCACCCCTCCACTTT

J gene: TRBJ1-2
clone size: -
D gene: -
V gene: TRBV27
CDR3 protein: CASSPRGKGYGYTF
CDR3 DNA: TGTGCCAGCAGTCCGAGGGGGAAGGGTTATGGCTACACCTTC

J gene: TRBJ2-2
clone size: -
D gene: -
V gene: TRBV7-2
CDR3 protein: CASSLERRSTGELFF
CDR3 DNA: TGTGCCAGCAGCTTAGAGAGGAGATCCACCGGGGAGCTGTTTTTT

J gene: TRBJ2-1
clone size: once
D gene: TRBD1
V gene: TRBV19
CDR3 protein: CASRTTWTGTYNEQFF
CDR3 DNA: TGTGCCAGTAGGACTACTTGGACAGGTACATACAATGAGCAGTTCTTC

J gene: TRBJ1-5
clone size: -
D gene: -
V gene: TRBV28
CDR3 protein: CASRGSNQPQHF
CDR3 DNA: TGTGCCAGTAGGGGGAGCAATCAGCCCCAGCATTTT

J gene: TRBJ1-3
clone size: -
D gene: -
V gene: TRBV3-1/TRBV3-2
CDR3 protein: CASSPRQAGNTIYF
CDR3 DNA: TGTGCCAGCAGCCCTAGACAGGCTGGAAACACCATATATTTT

J gene: TRBJ1-1
clone size: -
D gene: TRBD1
V gene: TRBV27
CDR3 protein: CASSFPPGTGQNTEAFF
CDR3 DNA: TGTGCCAGCAGTTTCCCCCCCGGGACAGGGCAGAACACTGAAGCTTTCTTT